The next 13 T cell receptor beta chains were all read from a single sample in a study of T cell changes during pregnancy in multiple sclerosis (dated by TCRdb to about 2019). The method behind the library was the immunoSEQ multiplex PCR assay. TCRdb holds this immuneACCESS table with in-frame rearrangements only. Some clones are missing; in checked studies, unresolved V genes explain under half, and the rest has no known cause. A total of roughly 100,000 clones appear in this sample, 91% of them only once. Over 1.5% of the sample goes to the ten largest clones. The specimen was peripheral blood, collected before pregnancy. The receptor set was obtained from a female donor with multiple sclerosis, enrolled in a pregnancy study.

The table lists this clone with a few counts. The chain uses TRBV19 and TRBJ1-2; TRBD1 matches 8 bases. Germline trimming cut 4 bases from V and 6 bases from J; bases unmatched to any gene: 4. Germline values: CDR1 LNHDA, CDR2 SQIVND (reference sequence). This CDR3 has 13 amino acids. CDR3 amino acids: CASSTRTGNGYTF. The CDR3 region has the DNA TGTGCCAGTAGTACCAGGACAGGGAATGGCTACACCTTC.

The V call is TRBV28, the J call TRBJ1-2; TRBD1 aligns across 8 bases. CDR3 length equals 14 residues. Germline loops: CDR1 MDHEN, CDR2 SYDVKM. V was clipped by 6 bases and J by 5 bases; unmatched bases: 8. This CDR3 is CASSSGQGGYGYTF. The CDR3 DNA reads TGTGCCAGCAGCTCCGGACAGGGTGGGTATGGCTACACCTTC.

This clone was observed a few times. This rearrangement joins TRBV4-1 to TRBJ1-5; D is perhaps TRBD1 (6 bases). There are 15 residues in the CDR3. The V end was cut by 0 bases, the J end by 5 bases, with 11 bases between. Germline loops: CDR1 MGHRA, CDR2 YSYEKL. CDR3 protein: CASSQDEGGHQPQHF. The CDR3 nucleotides are TGCGCCAGCAGCCAAGATGAGGGGGGGCATCAGCCCCAGCATTTT.

The chain uses TRBV4-2 and TRBJ2-7; D unclear. Trimming took 5 bases from V and 3 from J, leaving 11 bases between them. Looked up from germline, CDR1 is LGHNA and CDR2 is YNFKEQ. This CDR3 has 13 amino acids. CDR3 DNA: TGTGCCAGCAGCTCGACTGAAGGCTACGAGCAGTACTTC. This encodes CASSSTEGYEQYF.

The chain uses TRBV14 and TRBJ2-2, with D uncertain. CDR3 length: 14 amino acids. V was trimmed by 4 bases and J by 7 bases, leaving 13 bases between them. Germline V lookup: CDR1 SGHDN, CDR2 FVKESK. Here the CDR3 reads CASSPKSGDGELFF. The CDR3 DNA reads as TGTGCCAGCAGCCCTAAAAGTGGAGACGGGGAGCTGTTTTTT.

The chain combines TRBV7-9 with TRBJ1-2; D possibly corresponds to TRBD1 (5 bases). The length of the CDR3 is 16 residues. V was cut by 5 bases and J by 3 bases, with 19 bases left in between. The V gene's germline CDR1 is SEHNR and CDR2 FQNEAQ (reference sequence). CDR3 nucleotide sequence: TGTGCCAGCAGCGTAGAGTCGGGGGGACGCGACTATGGCTACACCTTC. Translated: CASSVESGGRDYGYTF.

The chain uses TRBV7-9 and TRBJ2-1, with D maybe TRBD1 (6 bases). This CDR3 region has 12 residues. Trimming pared 4 bases from V and 9 bases from J, leaving 10 bases between. Germline V gene data show CDR1 as SEHNR and CDR2 as FQNEAQ (reference sequence). CDR3 loop: CASSSRGGEQFF. In DNA, the CDR3 is TGTGCCAGCAGCTCTCGAGGGGGTGAGCAGTTCTTC.

The CDR3 DNA sequence: TGTGCCAGCAGTTCGTGGGAGGACAGGGGTAATTCACCCCTCCACTTT. Encoded protein: CASSSWEDRGNSPLHF. The rearrangement links TRBV28 to TRBJ1-6; TRBD1 matches 9 bases. Germline CDR1 and CDR2: MDHEN and SYDVKM. V gave up 4 bases and J gave up 6 bases; unmatched junction bases: 7. The length of the CDR3 is 16 residues. Full variable domain (missing parts from reference TRBV28 and TRBJ1-6): DVKVTQSSRYLVKRTGEKVFLECVQDMDHENMFWYRQDPGLGLRLIYFSYDVKMKEKGDIPEGYSVSREKKERFSLILESASTNQTSMYLCASSSWEDRGNSPLHFGNGTRLTVT.

The rearrangement links TRBV11-3 to TRBJ2-3, with D possibly being TRBD2 (5 bases). CDR1 and CDR2 from the germline V gene are SGHNT and YENEEA. Trimming left V 5 bases short and J 5 bases short, with 8 bases between. This CDR3 has 12 amino acids. The CDR3 sequence: CASSLGEDTQYF. The CDR3 DNA follows: TGTGCCAGCAGCCTCGGGGAAGATACGCAGTATTTT.

The J gene is TRBJ1-6, the V gene TRBV11-3; possibly TRBD1 for D (5 bases). This CDR3 is built from 15 residues. In germline, CDR1 is SGHNT, CDR2 YENEEA. The V and J ends lost 1 base and 9 bases respectively, with 13 bases between them. The CDR3 loop is CASSLGRGSSSPLHF. The CDR3 nucleotides are TGTGCCAGCAGCTTAGGCCGGGGGAGCAGTTCACCCCTCCACTTT.

The chain joins TRBV7-9 to TRBJ2-1; the match to TRBD2 covers 12 bases. Trimming cost V 4 bases and J 7 bases; bases outside gene matches: 8. The germline V gene has CDR1 SEHNR and CDR2 FQNEAQ (reference sequence). The CDR3 is 16 residues long. The CDR3 DNA follows: TGTGCCAGCAGCTCCCTGACTAGCGGGAGTGGAAATGAGCAGTTCTTC. This encodes CASSSLTSGSGNEQFF.

The rearrangement links TRBV13 to TRBJ1-1, with TRBD1 matching 8 bases. The germline V gene has CDR1 PRHDT and CDR2 FYEKMQ (reference sequence). With 8 bases clipped from V and 1 base from J, the junction kept 3 bases outside the gene matches. This CDR3 contains 13 residues. The CDR3 nucleotides are TGTGCCAGCCGGACAGGGCGGAACACTGAAGCTTTCTTT. It is translated as CASRTGRNTEAFF.

V is TRBV5-6 and J is TRBJ2-5; TRBD1 might be the D (5 bases). Trimming pared 2 bases from V and 2 bases from J, leaving 13 bases between. From germline, CDR1 is SGHDT and CDR2 YYEEEE. The CDR3 totals 15 residues. CDR3 DNA: TGTGCCAGCAGCTTCACCACAGGAGTACAAGAGACCCAGTACTTC. It codes for CASSFTTGVQETQYF.